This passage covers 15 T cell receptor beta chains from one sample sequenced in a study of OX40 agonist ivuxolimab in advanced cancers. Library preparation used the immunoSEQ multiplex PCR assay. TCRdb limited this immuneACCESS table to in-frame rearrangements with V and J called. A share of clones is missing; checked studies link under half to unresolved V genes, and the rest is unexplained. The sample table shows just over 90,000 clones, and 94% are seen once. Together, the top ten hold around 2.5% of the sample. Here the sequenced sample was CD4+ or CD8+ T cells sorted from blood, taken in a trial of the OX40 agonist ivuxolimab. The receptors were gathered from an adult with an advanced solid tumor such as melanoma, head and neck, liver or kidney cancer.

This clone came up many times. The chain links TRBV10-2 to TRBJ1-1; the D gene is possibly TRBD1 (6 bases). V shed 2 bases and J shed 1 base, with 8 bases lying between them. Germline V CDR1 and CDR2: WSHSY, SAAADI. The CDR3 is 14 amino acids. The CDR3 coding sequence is TGCGCCAGCAGTGAGGGGACATGGAACACTGAAGCTTTCTTT. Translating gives CASSEGTWNTEAFF.

CDR3 protein: CASSLDLSTDTQYF. The CDR3 DNA sequence: TGTGCCAGCAGCTTGGACCTCAGCACAGATACGCAGTATTTT. V gene TRBV5-4 combines with J gene TRBJ2-3; unclear D gene. Germline CDR1 reads SGHNT; CDR2 reads YYREEE (reference sequence). CDR3 length: 14 amino acids. Trimming shortened V by 0 bases and J by 0 bases, and 5 bases separated the two germline ends.

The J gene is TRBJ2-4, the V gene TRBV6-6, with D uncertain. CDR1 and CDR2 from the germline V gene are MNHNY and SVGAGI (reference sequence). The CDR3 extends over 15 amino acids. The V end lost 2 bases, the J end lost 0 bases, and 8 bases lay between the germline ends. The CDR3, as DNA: TGTGCCAGCAGTTACCTCACCGAAGCCAAAAACATTCAGTACTTC. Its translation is CASSYLTEAKNIQYF.

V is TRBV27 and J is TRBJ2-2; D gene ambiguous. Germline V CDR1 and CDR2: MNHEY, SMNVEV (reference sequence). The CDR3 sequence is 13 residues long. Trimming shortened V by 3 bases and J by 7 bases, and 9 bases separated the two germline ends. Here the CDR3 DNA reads TGTGCCAGCAGTTTTGGGGATAACGGGGAGCTGTTTTTT. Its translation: CASSFGDNGELFF.

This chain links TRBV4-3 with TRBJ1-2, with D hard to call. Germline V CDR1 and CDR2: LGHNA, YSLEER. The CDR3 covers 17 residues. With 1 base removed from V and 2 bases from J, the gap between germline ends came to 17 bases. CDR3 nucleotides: TGCGCCAGCAGCCAAGGAATCTCCTATATGGGGAACTATGGCTACACCTTC. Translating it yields CASSQGISYMGNYGYTF.

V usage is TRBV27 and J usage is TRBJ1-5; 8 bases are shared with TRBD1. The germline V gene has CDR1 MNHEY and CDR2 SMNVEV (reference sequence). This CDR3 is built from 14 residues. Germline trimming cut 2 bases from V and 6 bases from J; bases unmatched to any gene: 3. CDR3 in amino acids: CASSLLQGAQPQHF. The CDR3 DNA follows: TGTGCCAGCAGTTTACTTCAGGGGGCTCAGCCCCAGCATTTT.

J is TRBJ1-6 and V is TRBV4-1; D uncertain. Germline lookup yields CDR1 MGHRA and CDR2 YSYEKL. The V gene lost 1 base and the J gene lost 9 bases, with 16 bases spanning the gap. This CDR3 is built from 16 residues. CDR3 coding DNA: TGCGCCAGCAGCCAAGGGCCAGATGGGATCGGTTCACCCCTCCACTTT. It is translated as CASSQGPDGIGSPLHF.

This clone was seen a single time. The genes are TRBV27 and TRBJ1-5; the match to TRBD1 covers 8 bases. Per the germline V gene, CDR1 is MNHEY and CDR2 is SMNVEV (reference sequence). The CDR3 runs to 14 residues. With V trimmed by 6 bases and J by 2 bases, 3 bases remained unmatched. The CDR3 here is CASSPTGGNQPQHF. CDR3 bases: TGTGCCAGCAGCCCGACAGGGGGCAATCAGCCCCAGCATTTT.

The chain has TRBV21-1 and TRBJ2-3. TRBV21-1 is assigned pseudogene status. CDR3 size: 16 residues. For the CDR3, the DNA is TGTGCCAGCAGCAAAGGAGCCTTCACATGCACAGATACGCAGTATTTT. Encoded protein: CASSKGAFTCTDTQYF.

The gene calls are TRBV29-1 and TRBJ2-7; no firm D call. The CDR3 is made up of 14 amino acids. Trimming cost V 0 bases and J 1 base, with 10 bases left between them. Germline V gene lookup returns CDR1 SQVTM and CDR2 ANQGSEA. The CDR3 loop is CSVEEAGNSYEQYF. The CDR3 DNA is TGCAGCGTTGAAGAGGCAGGCAATTCCTACGAGCAGTACTTC.

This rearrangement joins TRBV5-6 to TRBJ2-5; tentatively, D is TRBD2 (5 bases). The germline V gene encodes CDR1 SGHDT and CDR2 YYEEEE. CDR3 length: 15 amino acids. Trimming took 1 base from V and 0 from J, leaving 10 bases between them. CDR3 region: CASSLTGSNQETQYF. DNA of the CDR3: TGTGCCAGCAGCTTGACGGGGTCGAACCAAGAGACCCAGTACTTC. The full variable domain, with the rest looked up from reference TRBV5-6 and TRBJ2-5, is DAGVTQSPTHLIKTRGQQVTLRCSPKSGHDTVSWYQQALGQGPQFIFQYYEEEERQRGNFPDRFSGHQFPNYSSELNVNALLLGDSALYLCASSLTGSNQETQYFGPGTRLLVL.

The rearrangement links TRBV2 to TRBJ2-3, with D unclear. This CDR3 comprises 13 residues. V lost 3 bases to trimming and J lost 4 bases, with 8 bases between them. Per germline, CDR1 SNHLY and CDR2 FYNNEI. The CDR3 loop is CASSDQVPDTQYF. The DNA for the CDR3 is TGTGCCAGCAGTGACCAGGTCCCAGATACGCAGTATTTT. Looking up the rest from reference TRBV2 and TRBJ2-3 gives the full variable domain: EPEVTQTPSHQVTQMGQEVILRCVPISNHLYFYWYRQILGQKVEFLVSFYNNEISEKSEIFDDQFSVERPDGSNFTLKIRSTKLEDSAMYFCASSDQVPDTQYFGPGTRLTVL.

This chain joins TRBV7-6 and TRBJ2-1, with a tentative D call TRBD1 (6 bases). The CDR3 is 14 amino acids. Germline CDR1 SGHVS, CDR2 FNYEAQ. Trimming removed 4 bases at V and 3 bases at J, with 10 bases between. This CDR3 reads CASSSRGGYNEQFF. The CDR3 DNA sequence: TGTGCCAGCAGCTCGCGAGGGGGCTACAATGAGCAGTTCTTC.

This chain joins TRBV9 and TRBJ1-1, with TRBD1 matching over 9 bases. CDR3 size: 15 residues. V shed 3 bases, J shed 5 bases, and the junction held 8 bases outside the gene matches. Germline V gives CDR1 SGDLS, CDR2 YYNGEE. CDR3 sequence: CASSGAQGAGTEAFF. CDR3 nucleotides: TGTGCCAGCAGCGGCGCACAGGGGGCCGGGACTGAAGCTTTCTTT.

For the CDR3, the DNA is TGTGCCATCACCGGGACAGGGGGCGCGTTGGGCACTGAAGCTTTCTTT. Translated, it gives CAITGTGGALGTEAFF. The chain combines TRBV10-3 with TRBJ1-1, with 12 bases lining up with TRBD1. Trimming cost V 7 bases and J 4 bases; bases outside gene matches: 10. Looked up from germline, CDR1 is ENHRY and CDR2 is SYGVKD. CDR3 length: 16 residues.